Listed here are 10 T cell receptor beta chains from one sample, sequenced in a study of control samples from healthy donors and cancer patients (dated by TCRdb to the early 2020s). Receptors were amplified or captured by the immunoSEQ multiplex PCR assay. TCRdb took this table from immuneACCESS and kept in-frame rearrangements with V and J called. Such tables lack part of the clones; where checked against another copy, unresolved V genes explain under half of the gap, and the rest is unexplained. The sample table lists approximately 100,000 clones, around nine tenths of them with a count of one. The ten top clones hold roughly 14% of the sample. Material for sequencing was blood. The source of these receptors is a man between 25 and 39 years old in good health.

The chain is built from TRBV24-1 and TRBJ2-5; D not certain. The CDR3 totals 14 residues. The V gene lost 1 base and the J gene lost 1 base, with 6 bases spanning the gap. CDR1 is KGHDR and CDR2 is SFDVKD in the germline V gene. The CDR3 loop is CATSDLTTQETQYF. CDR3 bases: TGTGCCACCAGTGATTTAACTACCCAAGAGACCCAGTACTTC.

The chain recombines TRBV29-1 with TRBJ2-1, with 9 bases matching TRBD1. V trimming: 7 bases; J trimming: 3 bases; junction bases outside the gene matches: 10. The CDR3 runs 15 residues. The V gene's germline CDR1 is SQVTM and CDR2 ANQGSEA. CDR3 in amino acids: CSARPGTGFYNEQFF. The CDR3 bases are TGCAGCGCCAGACCCGGGACAGGGTTCTACAATGAGCAGTTCTTC.

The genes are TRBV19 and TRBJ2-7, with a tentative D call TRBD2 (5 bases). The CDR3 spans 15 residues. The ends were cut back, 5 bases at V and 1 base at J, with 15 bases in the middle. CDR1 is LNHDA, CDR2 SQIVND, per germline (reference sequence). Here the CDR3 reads CASSELPGTSYEQYF. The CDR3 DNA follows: TGTGCCAGTAGTGAACTACCGGGAACGTCCTACGAGCAGTACTTC.

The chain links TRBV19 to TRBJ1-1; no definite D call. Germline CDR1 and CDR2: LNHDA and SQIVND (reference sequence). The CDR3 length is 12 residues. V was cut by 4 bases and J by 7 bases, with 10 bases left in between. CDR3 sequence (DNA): TGTGCCAGTAGTACCCAGTGGCATGAAGCTTTCTTT. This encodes CASSTQWHEAFF.

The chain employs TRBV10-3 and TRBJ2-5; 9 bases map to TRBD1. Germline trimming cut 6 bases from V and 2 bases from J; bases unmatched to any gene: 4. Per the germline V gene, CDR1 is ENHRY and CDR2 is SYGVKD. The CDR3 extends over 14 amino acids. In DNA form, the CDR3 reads TGTGCCATCAGCCCGGGACAGGGTCAAGAGACCCAGTACTTC. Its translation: CAISPGQGQETQYF.

The CDR3 region is CASSLTLGLAGGKNEQYF. CDR3 coding DNA: TGCGCCAGCAGCTTGACGCTGGGACTAGCGGGAGGAAAGAACGAGCAGTACTTC. The V and J genes are TRBV5-1 and TRBJ2-7; TRBD2 agrees at 15 bases. Germline CDR1 is SGHRS and CDR2 is YFSETQ. The CDR3 is 18 residues long. V shed 1 base, J shed 5 bases, and the junction held 10 bases outside the gene matches.

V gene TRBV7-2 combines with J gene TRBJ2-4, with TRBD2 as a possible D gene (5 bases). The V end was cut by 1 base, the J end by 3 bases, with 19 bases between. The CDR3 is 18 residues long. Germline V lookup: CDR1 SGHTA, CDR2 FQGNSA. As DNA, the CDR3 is TGTGCCAGCAGCTTAGTAGCAGAGCGTTCTGGAGGCAAAAACATTCAGTACTTC. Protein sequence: CASSLVAERSGGKNIQYF.

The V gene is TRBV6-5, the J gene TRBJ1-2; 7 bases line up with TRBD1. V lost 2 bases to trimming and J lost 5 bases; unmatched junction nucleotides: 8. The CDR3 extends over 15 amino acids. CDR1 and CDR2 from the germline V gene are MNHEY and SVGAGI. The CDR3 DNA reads TGTGCCAGCAGTTACGGCAGGGGGTTTCGTTATGGCTACACCTTC. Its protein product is CASSYGRGFRYGYTF.

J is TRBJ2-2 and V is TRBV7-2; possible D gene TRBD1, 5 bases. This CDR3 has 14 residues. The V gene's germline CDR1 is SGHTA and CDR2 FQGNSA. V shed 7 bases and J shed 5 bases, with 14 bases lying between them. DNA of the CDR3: TGTGCCAGCACAAACCAGGGTTGGACCGGGGAGCTGTTTTTT. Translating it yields CASTNQGWTGELFF. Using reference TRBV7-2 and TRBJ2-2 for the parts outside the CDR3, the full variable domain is GAGVSQSPSNKVTEKGKDVELRCDPISGHTALYWYRQSLGQGLEFLIYFQGNSAPDKSGLPSDRFSAERTGGSVSTLTIQRTQQEDSAVYLCASTNQGWTGELFFGEGSRLTVL.

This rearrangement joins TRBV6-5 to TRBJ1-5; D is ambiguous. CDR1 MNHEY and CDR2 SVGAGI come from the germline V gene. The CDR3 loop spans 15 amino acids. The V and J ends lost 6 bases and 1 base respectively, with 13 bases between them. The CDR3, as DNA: TGTGCCAGCAGCCGAGACCGTCGGAGCAATCAGCCCCAGCATTTT. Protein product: CASSRDRRSNQPQHF.